The TCR beta chain under discussion was sequenced for a study of blood T cell repertoires in COVID-19. Measured with immunoSEQ multiplex PCR; TCRdb has only the in-frame clones, and not every one. The sample contains around 180,000 clones, 70% to 90% of which appear only once. V was shortened by 0 bases and J by 4 bases, with 12 bases between the two germline ends. Germline V CDR1 and CDR2: LGHNA, YSLEER. CDR3 length: 15 amino acids. V and J are TRBV4-3 and TRBJ1-1; D is possibly TRBD1 (5 bases). This clonotype originated in a human donor with active or convalescent COVID-19. The donor label of this sample is uncertain. The material sequenced was peripheral blood. The CDR3: CASSQDLKQGTEAFF. CDR3 nucleotides: TGCGCCAGCAGCCAAGATCTCAAGCAGGGCACTGAAGCTTTCTTT.